One sample yielded the 23 T cell receptor beta chains listed below, sequenced in a study of blood T cells in healthy people across ages. A second PCR of about 6 to 11 cycles used a sample-barcoded 5' primer and a J-beta primer mix. TCRdb independently ran MiXCR on the 5' RACE reads; one entry per CDR3 protein. In the table there are 750,000 to 1,000,000 distinct CDR3 sequences, roughly 28% of which are singletons. This same sample was also part of a study on T cells of mothers and their children.

Source material: blood. These receptors were collected from a woman in her thirties or forties in good health.

This clonotype appeared a single time. This may arise from a read error, as a much more abundant clone is one base away. This chain joins TRBV12-3 or TRBV12-4 and TRBJ2-3; D possibly corresponds to TRBD2 (6 bases). The CDR3 is made up of 15 amino acids. Trimming took off 7 bases at V and 4 bases at J, with 18 bases between the two ends. CDR3 sequence (DNA): TGTGCCAGCACCCCCGACGGGACTGACGCAGATACGCAGTATTTT. Protein sequence: CASTPDGTDADTQYF.

The V and J genes are TRBV12-5 and TRBJ2-1; no reliable D call. Looked up from germline, CDR1 is LGHNT and CDR2 is FRNRAP. V lost 7 bases, J lost 10 bases, and 11 bases lay in between. There are 11 residues in the CDR3. CDR3 residues: CASAPGYEQFF. CDR3 coding DNA: TGTGCTAGTGCCCCGGGCTACGAGCAGTTCTTC.

This clonotype was observed a few times. The J gene is TRBJ1-1, the V gene TRBV27, with a possible D match to TRBD1 (6 bases). Germline loops: CDR1 MNHEY, CDR2 SMNVEV (reference sequence). This CDR3 contains 13 residues. V lost 6 bases and J lost 11, with 19 bases in between. The CDR3 nucleotides are TGTGCCAGCAGAGTCTCTGGGGGCCGAACGGCTTTCTTT. Translating it yields CASRVSGGRTAFF.

The chain employs TRBV2 and TRBJ1-5; D possibly corresponds to TRBD1 (5 bases). Trimming shortened V by 7 bases and J by 0 bases, and 16 bases separated the two germline ends. The CDR3 spans 16 residues. Germline CDR1 reads SNHLY; CDR2 reads FYNNEI. CDR3 sequence: CASTSPGGVSNQPQHF. CDR3 in DNA: TGTGCCAGCACCTCACCGGGAGGGGTTAGCAATCAGCCCCAGCATTTT.

This clonotype was observed a handful of times. This chain links TRBV5-1 with TRBJ2-5, with 8 bases lining up with TRBD1. Judging by the DNA end, TRBJ2-7 fits better; the J call may be wrong. CDR1 and CDR2 from the germline V gene are SGHRS and YFSETQ. This CDR3 has 14 residues. CDR3 nucleotides: TGCGCCAGCAGCGCGGGACAGGAGAGGTTCGAGCAGTACTTC. Translating gives CASSAGQERFEQYF.

The chain carries TRBV28 and TRBJ2-7; the D gene could be TRBD1 or TRBD2 (5 bases each). The CDR3 runs to 13 residues. CDR1 and CDR2 from the germline V gene are MDHEN and SYDVKM. V lost 7 bases and J 3 bases, leaving 13 bases between the germline ends. The CDR3 is CASTGPTSYEQYF. CDR3 nucleotide sequence: TGTGCCAGCACGGGACCGACAAGCTACGAGCAGTACTTC.

The V call is TRBV5-5, the J call TRBJ2-7; D perhaps matches TRBD1 (7 bases). The J call may be mistaken, given a closer DNA end match to TRBJ2-5. The CDR3 is 18 residues long. Germline V lookup: CDR1 SGHKS, CDR2 YYEKEE (reference sequence). Here the CDR3 reads CASSLRDPARGRGGTQYF. In nucleotides, the CDR3 is TGTGCCAGCAGCTTGCGCGACCCGGCTAGGGGGCGGGGAGGGACCCAGTACTTC.

To note about this clonotype: One end of the junction fails to match germline, which may point to a read error. The CDR3 region has the DNA TGTGCCAGCAGCTACAGGGGGGGTCCCAAGTATGACTACACCTTC. It specifies CASSYRGGPKYDYTF. The chain combines TRBV7-6 with TRBJ1-2, with TRBD1 matching 8 bases. Germline CDR1 SGHVS, CDR2 FNYEAQ. The CDR3 runs 15 residues. The variable domain in full, with the rest retrieved from reference TRBV7-6 and TRBJ1-2, is GAGVSQSPRYKVTKRGQDVALRCDPISGHVSLYWYRQALGQGPEFLTYFNYEAQQDKSGLPNDRFSAERPEGSISTLTIQRTEQRDSAMYRCASSYRGGPKYDYTFGSGTRLTVV.

This clonotype was seen at least ten times. The chain has TRBV12-3 or TRBV12-4 and TRBJ2-3; 10 positions agree with TRBD2. The CDR3 length is 16 residues. V was clipped by 3 bases and J by 1 base; unmatched bases: 4. In DNA form, the CDR3 reads TGTGCCAGCAGTTTCCTAGCGGGGGACGGCACAGATACGCAGTATTTT. This sequence encodes CASSFLAGDGTDTQYF.

The CDR3 region has the DNA TGTGCCAGCAGACCGGGGGGGCCAAGGACCGGGGAGCTGTTTTTT. This gives the protein CASRPGGPRTGELFF. The chain employs TRBV6-6 and TRBJ2-2; 8 bases are a match to TRBD2. The length of the CDR3 is 15 residues. V lost 6 bases, J lost 5 bases, and 8 bases stayed unmatched. The germline CDR1 and CDR2 sequences are MNHNY and SVGAGI (reference sequence).

This clonotype was counted at least ten times. The chain recombines TRBV28 with TRBJ2-4; 10 bases are a match to TRBD1. This CDR3 is built from 14 residues. The germline V gene has CDR1 MDHEN and CDR2 SYDVKM. Trimming at V came to 5 bases and at J to 8 bases, leaving 6 bases not matched to a gene. DNA of the CDR3: TGTGCCAGCAGTACGACAGGGGGCCTGGACATTCAGTACTTC. Amino acids: CASSTTGGLDIQYF.

This chain uses TRBV14 with TRBJ1-2; D not resolved. V lost 4 bases and J 4 bases, leaving 10 bases between the germline ends. The CDR3 consists of 13 residues. Germline lookup yields CDR1 SGHDN and CDR2 FVKESK. CDR3 nucleotide sequence: TGTGCCAGCAGCCTCACAGCAATCTATGGCTACACCTTC. This sequence encodes CASSLTAIYGYTF.

The chain carries TRBV20-1 and TRBJ2-7; no reliable D call. Matching the DNA end better, TRBJ2-5 makes the J call doubtful. This CDR3 region has 14 residues. Germline CDR1 DFQATT, CDR2 SNEGSKA (reference sequence). The CDR3 loop is CSARPIRTEWTQYF. The CDR3 DNA follows: TGCAGTGCTAGGCCCATAAGAACTGAGTGGACCCAGTACTTC.

This clonotype occurred many times. The chain uses TRBV30 and TRBJ2-5; 8 nucleotides match TRBD2. The CDR3 has 16 residues. Germline V CDR1 and CDR2: GTSNPN, SVGIG (reference sequence). V lost 0 bases and J lost 5; bases outside the gene matches: 11. This CDR3 is CAWSVGVAGIGETQYF. CDR3 nucleotides: TGTGCCTGGAGTGTTGGGGTAGCGGGAATAGGCGAGACCCAGTACTTC. The full variable domain, in which reference TRBV30 and TRBJ2-5 provide the parts outside the CDR3, is SQTIHQWPATLVQPVGSPLSLECTVEGTSNPNLYWYRQAAGRGLQLLFYSVGIGQISSEVPQNLSASRPQDRQFILSSKKLLLSDSGFYLCAWSVGVAGIGETQYFGPGTRLLVL.

This clonotype was counted between two and nine times. V and J are TRBV5-1 and TRBJ2-3; D possibly corresponds to TRBD1 (6 bases). The germline V gene has CDR1 SGHRS and CDR2 YFSETQ. Trimming shortened V by 4 bases and J by 7 bases, and 10 bases separated the two germline ends. CDR3 length: 12 amino acids. This chain's CDR3 is CASSRGQNTQYF. In DNA form, the CDR3 reads TGCGCCAGCAGCAGAGGACAGAATACGCAGTATTTT.

Concerning this clonotype itself: A single base separates this from a much larger clone, so it may be a read error. This sequence joins TRBV12-3 or TRBV12-4 and TRBJ2-5; D may be TRBD2 (6 bases). V lost 6 bases and J lost 5, with 22 bases in between. This CDR3 has 16 residues. This CDR3 is CASSPMGRGWLETQYF. DNA of the CDR3: TGTGCCAGCAGCCCTATGGGACGGGGGTGGCTGGAGACCCAGTACTTC.

This clonotype has ten or more counts. V gene TRBV9 combines with J gene TRBJ1-2; D is undetermined. Germline V gives CDR1 SGDLS, CDR2 YYNGEE. With 0 bases removed from V and 0 bases from J, the gap between germline ends came to 6 bases. The CDR3 loop spans 14 amino acids. The CDR3 bases are TGTGCCAGCAGCGTAGCGTTGACTAACTATGGCTACACCTTC. This codes for CASSVALTNYGYTF.

This clonotype appeared many times. The CDR3 bases are TGTGCCAGCGGGACAGGGAATTCACCCCTCCACTTT. It codes for CASGTGNSPLHF. The rearrangement joins TRBV28 to TRBJ1-6; TRBD1 matches at 9 bases. This CDR3 comprises 12 residues. Per germline, CDR1 MDHEN and CDR2 SYDVKM. The V gene end was trimmed by 8 bases and the J gene end by 7 bases; junction bases not matched to a gene: 0.

Points on this clonotype: One end of the junction does not line up with germline, which may come from a read error. J is TRBJ2-5 and V is TRBV5-5, with D perhaps TRBD1 (6 bases). Germline V gene lookup returns CDR1 SGHKS and CDR2 YYEKEE (reference sequence). This CDR3 spans 18 amino acids. DNA of the CDR3: TGTGCCAGCGGCCTAGCTACCCTAGGGACCCAGGGACAAGAGATCCAGTACTTC. Protein sequence: CASGLATLGTQGQEIQYF.

V usage is TRBV6-2 or TRBV6-3 and J usage is TRBJ2-3; weak D call: TRBD2 (7 bases). This CDR3 comprises 14 residues. CDR1 is MNHEY, CDR2 SVGEGT, per germline. Trimming stripped 2 bases from V and 7 bases from J, with 13 bases between. The CDR3: CASSYAGAGNTQYF. The CDR3 DNA reads as TGTGCCAGCAGTTACGCGGGGGCAGGTAATACGCAGTATTTT.

This clonotype showed up many times. V gene TRBV29-1 combines with J gene TRBJ1-2; 7 bases are shared with TRBD1. The V and J ends lost 6 bases and 8 bases, in that order; junction bases with no gene match: 21. This CDR3 is 16 amino acids long. The V gene's germline CDR1 is SQVTM and CDR2 ANQGSEA. As DNA, the CDR3 is TGCAGCGTGCATACCTACCAAACAGGGGTACGACGGGGCTACACCTTC. Translating gives CSVHTYQTGVRRGYTF. Based on the CDR3 plus reference TRBV29-1 and TRBJ1-2, the full variable domain is SAVISQKPSRDICQRGTSLTIQCQVDSQVTMMFWYRQQPGQSLTLIATANQGSEATYESGFVIDKFPISRPNLTFSTLTVSNMSPEDSSIYLCSVHTYQTGVRRGYTFGSGTRLTVV.

The rearrangement joins TRBV7-9 to TRBJ1-2; D is ambiguous. From germline, CDR1 is SEHNR and CDR2 FQNEAQ (reference sequence). The CDR3 totals 14 residues. V lost 1 base and J 3 bases, leaving 9 bases between the germline ends. The CDR3 is CASSLVGGHYGYTF. CDR3 in DNA: TGTGCCAGCAGCTTAGTAGGCGGCCACTATGGCTACACCTTC.

This clonotype has just a few counts. The chain joins TRBV7-2 to TRBJ1-1; D remains ambiguous. Trimming cost V 1 base and J 4 bases, with 13 bases left between them. The CDR3 covers 15 residues. CDR1 and CDR2 from the germline V gene are SGHTA and FQGNSA. CDR3 in amino acids: CASSLELSRSTEAFF. DNA for the CDR3: TGTGCCAGCAGCTTAGAGTTGAGTAGGAGCACTGAAGCTTTCTTT.